This T cell receptor (beta chain) was documented in a study of blood T cell repertoires in COVID-19. In the original processing: Nucleated cell number was recorded as an estimate derived from reference gene primer amplification. Method: immunoSEQ multiplex PCR; TCRdb's copy keeps in-frame clones and lacks some. Clone size and V and J calls were adopted from that table, with D and trimming inferred from the DNA. Altogether 100,000 to 150,000 clones are present, approximately 68% being singletons, with the ten largest covering roughly 2%. A few counts support this clone. V lost 3 bases, J lost 2 bases, and 6 bases lay in between. The CDR3 contains 12 residues. CDR1 is SGHRS, CDR2 YFSETQ, per germline.

The origin of this receptor is a woman between 70 and 85 years old with acute or convalescent COVID-19. The material sequenced was peripheral blood. The J gene is TRBJ2-7, the V gene TRBV5-1; D is unclear. The CDR3 DNA reads as TGCGCCAGCAGCTCGCGGACCTACGAGCAGTACTTC. Residues: CASSSRTYEQYF.